The T cell receptor (beta chain) under discussion was sequenced for a study of blood T cell repertoires in COVID-19 (dated by TCRdb to 2019 to 2021). In terms of the full investigation: Samples from collaborators originated in the United States, Italy and Spain and spanned both the acute and convalescent phases of COVID-19. The material from the prospective study consisted of cDNA or gDNA derived from T cells, B-cell-depleted T cells, or PBMCs. Deeply sampled blood TCRbeta repertoires from subjects exposed to, actively infected with, or recovered from COVID-19 were included in the dataset. The repertoires were released in a freely available public database intended as a resource for research on the immune response to SARS-CoV-2. The samples were drawn from two sources: the first 160 participants of the ongoing ImmuneRACE study, and fewer than 1,500 subjects contributed by 6 global collaborators. Sample metadata almost always included a de-identified subject ID, COVID-19 status, age in years and sex. Where available, HLA class I and class II types were obtained from metadata supplied by the sample provider rather than from assay-based typing. Study-wide findings and limitations: Clinical and demographic metadata were provided uncurated, with the amount varying by source and participant.

TCRbeta CDR3 regions were amplified from genomic DNA by means of the immunoSEQ Assay, a bias-controlled multiplex PCR. On the study's bioinformatics: The number of nucleated cells in each sample was estimated from the amplification of reference gene primers within the assay. To quantify the absolute abundance of each unique TCRbeta CDR3 rearrangement, sequence reads were collapsed and filtered. For each sample, productive Simpson clonality was calculated by taking the square root of Simpson's diversity index across productive rearrangements. What TCRdb holds here is the immuneACCESS table cut down to in-frame rearrangements. Part of the clones is not present; checked against another copy, under half of the missing clones reflect an unresolved V gene, and the others are unexplained. V, J and clone size are those of that table, while D and trimming were read from the DNA. The sample contains under 300,000 clones, approximately 83% of them found a single time. The top ten hold about an eighth of the sample.

Turning to this clone: Its recognized antigen is unknown. It has no much larger one-base neighbor in the sample; base qualities were not kept.

The collaborating institutions used their own protocols to collect whole blood in K2EDTA tubes. For TCRbeta analysis, collaborators shipped samples as frozen whole blood, isolated PBMCs, or DNA extracted from either of those sample types. The junction shows trimming of 2 bases on V and 3 bases on J, and the gene matches do not reach 4 bases of it. The germline V gene encodes CDR1 SGHTA and CDR2 FQGNSA. Spanning cysteine to phenylalanine, the CDR3 consists of 16 amino acids. Only the CDR3 part of the read is kept: 48 bases, read in frame from the first base. The V and J genes are TRBV7-2 and TRBJ2-3, with TRBD2 identical over 11 junction bases. Sequencing input: peripheral blood. The sequence was obtained from a human donor in a cohort sampled during active COVID-19. The DNA sequence is given as TGTGCCAGCAGCTTAACTAGCGGGAGCTCGACAGATACGCAGTATTTT. It specifies CASSLTSGSSTDTQYF.